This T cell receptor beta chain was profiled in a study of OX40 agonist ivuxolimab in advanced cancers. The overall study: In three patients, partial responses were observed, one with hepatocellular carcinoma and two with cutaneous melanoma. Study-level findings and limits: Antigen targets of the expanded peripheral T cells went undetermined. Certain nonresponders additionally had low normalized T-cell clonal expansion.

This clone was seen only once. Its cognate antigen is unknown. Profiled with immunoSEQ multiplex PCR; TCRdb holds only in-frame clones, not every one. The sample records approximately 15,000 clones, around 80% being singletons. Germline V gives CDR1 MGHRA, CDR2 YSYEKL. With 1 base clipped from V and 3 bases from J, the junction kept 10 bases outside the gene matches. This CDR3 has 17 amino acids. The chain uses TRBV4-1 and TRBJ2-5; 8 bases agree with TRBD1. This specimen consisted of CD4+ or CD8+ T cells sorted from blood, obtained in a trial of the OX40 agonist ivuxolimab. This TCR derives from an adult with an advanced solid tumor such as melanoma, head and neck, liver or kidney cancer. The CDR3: CASSQVPQGVLEETQYF. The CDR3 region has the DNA TGCGCCAGCAGCCAAGTACCACAGGGGGTTTTAGAAGAGACCCAGTACTTC.